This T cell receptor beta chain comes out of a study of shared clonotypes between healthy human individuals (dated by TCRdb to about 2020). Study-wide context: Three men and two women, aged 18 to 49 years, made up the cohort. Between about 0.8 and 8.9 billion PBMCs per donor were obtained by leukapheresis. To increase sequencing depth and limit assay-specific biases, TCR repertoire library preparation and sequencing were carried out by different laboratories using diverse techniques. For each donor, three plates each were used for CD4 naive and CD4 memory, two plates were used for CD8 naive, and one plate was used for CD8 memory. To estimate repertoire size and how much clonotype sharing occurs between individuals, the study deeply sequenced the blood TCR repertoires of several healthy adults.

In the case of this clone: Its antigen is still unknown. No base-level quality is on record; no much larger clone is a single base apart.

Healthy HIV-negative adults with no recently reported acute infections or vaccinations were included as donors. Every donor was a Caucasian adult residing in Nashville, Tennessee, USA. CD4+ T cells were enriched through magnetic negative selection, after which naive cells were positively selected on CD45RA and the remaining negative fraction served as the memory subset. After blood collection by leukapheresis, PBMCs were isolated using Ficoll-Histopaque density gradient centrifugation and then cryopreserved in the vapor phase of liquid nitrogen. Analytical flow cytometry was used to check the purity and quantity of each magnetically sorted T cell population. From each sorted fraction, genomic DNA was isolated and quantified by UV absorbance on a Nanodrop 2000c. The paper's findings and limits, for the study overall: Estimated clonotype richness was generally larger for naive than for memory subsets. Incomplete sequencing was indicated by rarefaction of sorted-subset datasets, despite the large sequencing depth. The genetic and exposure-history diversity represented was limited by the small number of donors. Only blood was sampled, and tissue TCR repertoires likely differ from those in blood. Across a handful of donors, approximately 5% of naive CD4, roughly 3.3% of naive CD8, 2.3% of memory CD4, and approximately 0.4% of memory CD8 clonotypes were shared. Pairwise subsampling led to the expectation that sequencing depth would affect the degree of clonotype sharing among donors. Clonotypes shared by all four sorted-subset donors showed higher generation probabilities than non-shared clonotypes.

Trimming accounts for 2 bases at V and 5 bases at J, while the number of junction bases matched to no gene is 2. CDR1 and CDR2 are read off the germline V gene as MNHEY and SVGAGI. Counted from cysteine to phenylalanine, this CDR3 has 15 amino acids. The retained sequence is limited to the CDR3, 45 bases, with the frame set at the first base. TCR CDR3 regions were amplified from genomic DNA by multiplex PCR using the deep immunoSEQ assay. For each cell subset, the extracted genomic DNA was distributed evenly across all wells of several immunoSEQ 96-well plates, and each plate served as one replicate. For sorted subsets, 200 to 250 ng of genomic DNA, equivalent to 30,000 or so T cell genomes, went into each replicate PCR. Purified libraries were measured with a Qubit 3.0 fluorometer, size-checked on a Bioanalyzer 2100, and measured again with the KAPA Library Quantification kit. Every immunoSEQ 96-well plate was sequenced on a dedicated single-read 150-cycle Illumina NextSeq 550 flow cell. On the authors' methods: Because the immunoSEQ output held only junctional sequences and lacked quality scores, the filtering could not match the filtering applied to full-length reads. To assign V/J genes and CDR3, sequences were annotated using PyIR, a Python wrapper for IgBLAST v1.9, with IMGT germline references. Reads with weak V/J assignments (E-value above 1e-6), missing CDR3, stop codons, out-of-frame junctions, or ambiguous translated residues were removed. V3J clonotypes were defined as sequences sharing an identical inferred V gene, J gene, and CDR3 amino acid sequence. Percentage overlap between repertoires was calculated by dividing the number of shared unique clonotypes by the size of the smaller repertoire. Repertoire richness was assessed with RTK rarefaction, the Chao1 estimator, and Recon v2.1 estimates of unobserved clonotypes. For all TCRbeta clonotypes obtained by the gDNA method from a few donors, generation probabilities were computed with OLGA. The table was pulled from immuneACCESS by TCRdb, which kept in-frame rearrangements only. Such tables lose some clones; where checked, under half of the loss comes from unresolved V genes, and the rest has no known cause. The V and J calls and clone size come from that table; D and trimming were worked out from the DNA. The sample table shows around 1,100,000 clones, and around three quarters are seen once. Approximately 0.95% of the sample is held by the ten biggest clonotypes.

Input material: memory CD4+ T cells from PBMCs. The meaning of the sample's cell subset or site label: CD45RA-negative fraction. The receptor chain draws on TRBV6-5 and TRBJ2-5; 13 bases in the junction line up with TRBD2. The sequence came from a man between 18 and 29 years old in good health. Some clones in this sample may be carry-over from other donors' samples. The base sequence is TGTGCCAGCAGTTACCAGACTAGCGGGAGGGAGACCCAGTACTTC. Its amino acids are CASSYQTSGRETQYF.